This T cell receptor (beta chain) originates from a study of T cell responses to AZD1222 COVID-19 vaccine. Repertoires were generated with immunoSEQ multiplex PCR, while TCRdb's copy carries only in-frame clones and drops some. The sample carries 80,000 to 95,000 clones, roughly nine tenths recorded once. The V and J ends lost 0 bases and 1 base respectively, with 7 bases between them. The CDR3 sequence is 14 residues long. CDR1 and CDR2 from the germline V gene are SGHNT and YYREEE (reference sequence). Details on this clone: As yet, its antigen is unknown.

Combined were second doses at about 4 or about 12 weeks. Findings and limits, study-wide: Baseline seropositivity characterized only a handful of AZD1222 recipients. Repertoires were obtained solely post-peak T cell response.

The sample here was peripheral blood, taken 28 days after the second AZD1222 dose. This chain joins TRBV5-4 and TRBJ1-2, with D perhaps TRBD1 (5 bases). This clonotype was obtained from an adult who received the AZD1222 COVID-19 vaccine. CDR3: CASSLAGVNYGYTF. CDR3 nucleotides: TGTGCCAGCAGCTTGGCGGGGGTTAACTATGGCTACACCTTC.